The T cell receptor (beta chain) described here comes from a study of blood T cell repertoires in COVID-19. V was clipped by 1 base and J by 7 bases, with 20 bases between them. This CDR3 comprises 16 residues. Germline V gene data show CDR1 as LGHNA and CDR2 as YSLEER. Data came from immunoSEQ multiplex PCR; TCRdb stores just in-frame clones and leaves some out. The data hold some 250,000 clones, with around 88% observed a single time. This sequence joins TRBV4-3 and TRBJ2-7; D is possibly TRBD1 (5 bases). This receptor was taken from a woman in her 30s who had recovered from COVID-19. The sample was peripheral blood. CDR3 bases: TGCGCCAGCAGCCAAGGATGGGCAGGGTATCCTACGGAGCAGTACTTC. Amino acid sequence: CASSQGWAGYPTEQYF.